The next 30 T cell receptor beta chains were all read from a single sample in a study of T cells in localized non-small cell lung cancer. Assay used: immunoSEQ multiplex PCR; TCRdb lists only in-frame clones, some missing. The sample shows 10,000 to 15,000 clones, 84% of them seen only once. The source material was peripheral blood, sampled before any cancer treatment. The source is a male donor at least 60 years old with stage I squamous cell lung carcinoma.

The chain carries TRBV5-1 and TRBJ1-2; 9 nucleotides align to TRBD1. CDR1 is SGHRS and CDR2 is YFSETQ in the germline V gene. This CDR3 region has 14 residues. V trimming: 4 bases; J trimming: 8 bases; junction bases outside the gene matches: 9. DNA of the CDR3: TGCGCCAGCAGCAGGGACAGGGCAGCTGGAGGCTACACCTTC. Its protein product is CASSRDRAAGGYTF.

The V and J genes are TRBV18 and TRBJ1-2, with D tentatively TRBD1 (6 bases). This CDR3 is built from 18 residues. With 1 base removed from V and 6 bases from J, the gap between germline ends came to 24 bases. Germline CDR1 and CDR2: KGHSH and LQKENI. CDR3 DNA: TGTGCCAGCTCACCACTTCAAGTTTGGGGGGCGAGGGACGATGGCTACACCTTC. Residues: CASSPLQVWGARDDGYTF.

The chain recombines TRBV2 with TRBJ2-7, with D unresolved. CDR1 is SNHLY, CDR2 FYNNEI, per germline. The CDR3 covers 14 residues. The V gene lost 8 bases and the J gene lost 0 bases, with 14 bases spanning the gap. The CDR3 coding sequence is TGTGCCAGCCATCGAGACGGTGCCTCCTACGAGCAGTACTTC. Its protein is CASHRDGASYEQYF.

The DNA of the CDR3 is TGTGCCAGCAGCTTAATAGCGGGAGGGTACAATGAGCAGTTCTTC. Encoded protein: CASSLIAGGYNEQFF. The chain carries TRBV7-3 and TRBJ2-1, with 11 bases lining up with TRBD2. The CDR3 is 15 residues long. Germline assignment: CDR1 SGHTA and CDR2 FQGTGA. V lost 1 base and J lost 4; bases outside the gene matches: 0.

The rearrangement links TRBV27 to TRBJ2-7; 10 nucleotides line up with TRBD2. V was clipped by 5 bases and J by 4 bases; unmatched bases: 5. Germline values: CDR1 MNHEY, CDR2 SMNVEV (reference sequence). This CDR3 region has 14 residues. In DNA form, the CDR3 reads TGTGCCAGCAGTCCTAGCGGGAGTATGTACGAGCAGTACTTC. Its translation: CASSPSGSMYEQYF.

The J gene is TRBJ1-5, the V gene TRBV6-1, with D possibly matching TRBD1 (5 bases). V was clipped by 4 bases and J by 8 bases, with 9 bases between them. The CDR3 extends over 12 amino acids. In germline, CDR1 is MNHNS, CDR2 SASEGT. CDR3 sequence: CASSVPREPQHF. Here the CDR3 DNA reads TGTGCCAGCAGTGTTCCCAGGGAGCCCCAGCATTTT.

V gene TRBV6-5 combines with J gene TRBJ2-7; D gene uncertain. CDR1 and CDR2 from the germline V gene are MNHEY and SVGAGI. Trimming removed 0 bases at V and 2 bases at J, with 5 bases between. This CDR3 region has 13 residues. CDR3 sequence reads: CASSYSRTYEQYF. The CDR3 DNA reads as TGTGCCAGCAGTTACTCGAGAACCTACGAGCAGTACTTC.

This chain connects TRBV28 to TRBJ2-3, with D uncertain. Germline V lookup: CDR1 MDHEN, CDR2 SYDVKM. The CDR3 is made up of 16 amino acids. With 3 bases removed from V and 4 bases from J, the gap between germline ends came to 17 bases. The CDR3 coding sequence is TGTGCCAGCAGTTTCTATGACTCTCCGGCGGCAGATACGCAGTATTTT. Residues: CASSFYDSPAADTQYF.

J is TRBJ1-4 and V is TRBV19; D gene unclear. Trimming took off 8 bases at V and 0 bases at J, with 10 bases between the two ends. Germline V CDR1 and CDR2: LNHDA, SQIVND (reference sequence). The CDR3 is 14 residues long. The CDR3 loop reads CASRPRATNEKLFF. CDR3 coding DNA: TGTGCCAGTCGTCCCCGGGCAACTAATGAAAAACTGTTTTTT. Based on the CDR3 plus reference TRBV19 and TRBJ1-4, the full variable domain is DGGITQSPKYLFRKEGQNVTLSCEQNLNHDAMYWYRQDPGQGLRLIYYSQIVNDFQKGDIAEGYSVSREKKESFPLTVTSAQKNPTAFYLCASRPRATNEKLFFGSGTQLSVL.

The chain combines TRBV5-8 with TRBJ1-2; the D gene is possibly TRBD1 (5 bases). V shed 0 bases and J shed 4 bases, with 22 bases lying between them. Germline CDR1 and CDR2: SGHTS and YDEGEE. The CDR3 has 18 residues. CDR3 nucleotide sequence: TGTGCCAGCAGCTTGGCTCGGGACCGGATGATCATAGGCTATGGCTACACCTTC. Translation gives CASSLARDRMIIGYGYTF.

V is TRBV6-1 and J is TRBJ2-1, with a tentative D call TRBD2 (5 bases). Per germline, CDR1 MNHNS and CDR2 SASEGT. V was cut by 3 bases and J by 8 bases, with 14 bases left in between. This CDR3 is built from 14 residues. The CDR3 sequence is CASSEDWFTDEQFF. For the CDR3, the DNA is TGTGCCAGCAGTGAGGACTGGTTTACGGATGAGCAGTTCTTC.

The chain has TRBV28 and TRBJ2-7; D gene unclear. The CDR3 spans 11 residues. V lost 7 bases to trimming and J lost 1 base, with 5 bases between them. CDR1 and CDR2 (germline): MDHEN, SYDVKM. The CDR3 DNA reads as TGTGCCAGCAACGAGTCCTACGAGCAGTACTTC. Its translation: CASNESYEQYF. Full variable domain (outside the CDR3, taken from reference TRBV28 and TRBJ2-7): DVKVTQSSRYLVKRTGEKVFLECVQDMDHENMFWYRQDPGLGLRLIYFSYDVKMKEKGDIPEGYSVSREKKERFSLILESASTNQTSMYLCASNESYEQYFGPGTRLTVT.

Comment on this clone: Germline is not matched at one junction end, which may reflect a read error. The rearrangement joins TRBV6-1 to TRBJ1-5; D perhaps matches TRBD1 (6 bases). Per the germline V gene, CDR1 is MNHNS and CDR2 is SASEGT. The CDR3 covers 15 residues. CDR3 region: CASTGGGYSYQPQHF. CDR3 DNA sequence: TGTGCCAGCACTGGAGGGGGGTATAGCTATCAGCCCCAGCATTTT.

The CDR3 DNA is TGCGCCAGCAGCCAGGGGACTAGCGGAGCCACAGATACGCAGTATTTT. It translates to CASSQGTSGATDTQYF. The genes are TRBV4-1 and TRBJ2-3, with 11 bases aligning to TRBD2. This CDR3 contains 16 residues. V shed 3 bases and J 2 bases; nucleotides not matched to a gene: 4. Germline V CDR1 and CDR2: MGHRA, YSYEKL.

The genes are TRBV7-9 and TRBJ1-5, with a weak D call TRBD1 (6 bases). Trimming stripped 5 bases from V and 7 bases from J, with 12 bases between. This CDR3 is built from 13 residues. Germline V gene lookup returns CDR1 SEHNR and CDR2 FQNEAQ (reference sequence). CDR3 sequence: CASSTTGGQPQHF. CDR3 bases: TGTGCCAGCAGCACGACCGGGGGCCAGCCCCAGCATTTT.

The gene calls are TRBV27 and TRBJ1-1; the D gene is possibly TRBD1 (5 bases). V lost 4 bases and J 4 bases, leaving 19 bases between the germline ends. This CDR3 comprises 16 residues. Germline V gives CDR1 MNHEY, CDR2 SMNVEV (reference sequence). The CDR3 nucleotides read TGTGCCAGCAGTTCCGCAGGGCAGGGTATGGGCACTGAAGCTTTCTTT. This encodes CASSSAGQGMGTEAFF.

The chain couples TRBV7-9 to TRBJ2-2; D remains ambiguous. V was clipped by 4 bases and J by 6 bases, with 12 bases between them. In germline, CDR1 is SEHNR, CDR2 FQNEAQ (reference sequence). CDR3 length: 14 amino acids. Here the CDR3 DNA reads TGTGCCAGCAGCTCGGAAAGGCTCGCCGGGGAGCTGTTTTTT. It translates to CASSSERLAGELFF.

This clone occurred a few times. This sequence joins TRBV30 and TRBJ1-1; 8 nucleotides align to TRBD1. Germline V gene data show CDR1 as GTSNPN and CDR2 as SVGIG (reference sequence). The CDR3 is 15 amino acids. After removal of 5 bases from V and 1 base from J, the junction contained 9 bases not matched to a gene. CDR3 residues: CAWDSGTGRNTEAFF. DNA for the CDR3: TGTGCCTGGGATTCCGGGACAGGCAGGAACACTGAAGCTTTCTTT. Using reference TRBV30 and TRBJ1-1 for the parts outside the CDR3, the full variable domain is SQTIHQWPATLVQPVGSPLSLECTVEGTSNPNLYWYRQAAGRGLQLLFYSVGIGQISSEVPQNLSASRPQDRQFILSSKKLLLSDSGFYLCAWDSGTGRNTEAFFGQGTRLTVV.

The chain couples TRBV12-5 to TRBJ2-3; 9 bases map to TRBD2. V lost 3 bases to trimming and J lost 2 bases; unmatched junction nucleotides: 15. The CDR3 totals 19 residues. Per germline, CDR1 LGHNT and CDR2 FRNRAP. CDR3 in DNA: TGTGCTAGTGGTTTAATAACGAGGGAGCGGGGGGAATACACAGATACGCAGTATTTT. It encodes CASGLITRERGEYTDTQYF.

The chain is built from TRBV4-1 and TRBJ2-3; 13 bases map to TRBD2. The germline CDR1 and CDR2 sequences are MGHRA and YSYEKL. J was trimmed by 6 bases and V by 6 bases; bases with no gene match: 15. This CDR3 contains 18 residues. The DNA for the CDR3 is TGCGCCAGCAGTCATGAACCTTGGACTAGCGGGGGTGGGGATACGCAGTATTTT. It codes for CASSHEPWTSGGGDTQYF.

This chain joins TRBV7-9 and TRBJ2-5; D may be TRBD2 (5 bases). Trimming took off 2 bases at V and 2 bases at J, with 9 bases between the two ends. The germline gives CDR1 SEHNR, CDR2 FQNEAQ (reference sequence). The CDR3 consists of 14 residues. The DNA for the CDR3 is TGTGCCAGCAGCTTAAGCCGGGATCAAGAGACCCAGTACTTC. As protein: CASSLSRDQETQYF.

The gene calls are TRBV14 and TRBJ2-2, with D maybe TRBD2 (6 bases). Trimming left V 4 bases short and J 3 bases short, with 9 bases between. Per germline, CDR1 SGHDN and CDR2 FVKESK. The CDR3 covers 14 residues. In DNA form, the CDR3 reads TGTGCCAGCAGCCGTGGCGGGGACACCGGGGAGCTGTTTTTT. Its protein is CASSRGGDTGELFF.

This clone has a handful of counts. This chain joins TRBV5-1 and TRBJ2-5; TRBD1 matches at 7 bases. The germline V gene has CDR1 SGHRS and CDR2 YFSETQ. This CDR3 contains 14 residues. V lost 0 bases, J lost 3 bases, and 2 bases stayed unmatched. The CDR3 DNA reads TGCGCCAGCAGCTTGGTGGGACAGAAAGAGACCCAGTACTTC. Translation gives CASSLVGQKETQYF.

The gene calls are TRBV9 and TRBJ2-7; 7 bases line up with TRBD2. The CDR3 totals 14 residues. Germline assignment: CDR1 SGDLS and CDR2 YYNGEE. V shed 3 bases, J shed 2 bases, and the junction held 5 bases outside the gene matches. CDR3 in DNA: TGTGCCAGCAGCGACCAACTAGCGCCCTACGAGCAGTACTTC. Its protein is CASSDQLAPYEQYF.

The V and J genes are TRBV28 and TRBJ2-3; 10 nucleotides agree with TRBD2. The V gene end was trimmed by 0 bases and the J gene end by 6 bases; junction bases not matched to a gene: 3. The CDR3 sequence is 15 residues long. Per germline, CDR1 MDHEN and CDR2 SYDVKM. CDR3 region: CASSLWGLAKDTQYF. CDR3 DNA sequence: TGTGCCAGCAGTTTATGGGGACTAGCGAAGGATACGCAGTATTTT.

This chain links TRBV5-4 with TRBJ2-2, with a possible D match to TRBD1 (6 bases). V shed 4 bases and J shed 1 base, with 11 bases lying between them. The CDR3 sequence is 15 residues long. Germline V lookup: CDR1 SGHNT, CDR2 YYREEE (reference sequence). CDR3 sequence: CASSKGQLNTGELFF. Written as DNA, the CDR3 is TGTGCCAGCAGCAAGGGACAATTGAACACCGGGGAGCTGTTTTTT.

V gene TRBV27 combines with J gene TRBJ1-3; no reliable D call. Germline V gives CDR1 MNHEY, CDR2 SMNVEV (reference sequence). The ends were cut back, 6 bases at V and 4 bases at J, with 10 bases in the middle. The CDR3 runs to 13 residues. CDR3 DNA sequence: TGTGCCAGCAGCCGTCGGGTAGGAAACACCATATATTTT. It specifies CASSRRVGNTIYF.

Only a few counts were recorded for this clone. The V call is TRBV4-1, the J call TRBJ2-7; D is unclear. Trimming took off 3 bases at V and 2 bases at J, with 11 bases between the two ends. The CDR3 contains 14 residues. Germline CDR1 and CDR2: MGHRA and YSYEKL. The CDR3 bases are TGCGCCAGCAGCCACCCGGGCGGTGCCTACGAGCAGTACTTC. This codes for CASSHPGGAYEQYF.

V gene TRBV27 combines with J gene TRBJ1-1, with D unresolved. This CDR3 spans 13 amino acids. Germline CDR1 MNHEY, CDR2 SMNVEV (reference sequence). V dropped 6 bases and J dropped 1 base, with 9 bases sitting between them. As DNA, the CDR3 is TGTGCCAGCAGCTTTACTGGGAACACTGAAGCTTTCTTT. This sequence encodes CASSFTGNTEAFF.

The chain uses TRBV5-1 and TRBJ1-2; TRBD1 aligns across 9 bases. Unmatched junction bases numbered 4, after V lost 4 bases and J lost 3 bases. There are 14 residues in the CDR3. The V gene's germline CDR1 is SGHRS and CDR2 YFSETQ. For the CDR3, the DNA is TGCGCCAGCAGCATACAGGGGGCGGACTATGGCTACACCTTC. It translates to CASSIQGADYGYTF.